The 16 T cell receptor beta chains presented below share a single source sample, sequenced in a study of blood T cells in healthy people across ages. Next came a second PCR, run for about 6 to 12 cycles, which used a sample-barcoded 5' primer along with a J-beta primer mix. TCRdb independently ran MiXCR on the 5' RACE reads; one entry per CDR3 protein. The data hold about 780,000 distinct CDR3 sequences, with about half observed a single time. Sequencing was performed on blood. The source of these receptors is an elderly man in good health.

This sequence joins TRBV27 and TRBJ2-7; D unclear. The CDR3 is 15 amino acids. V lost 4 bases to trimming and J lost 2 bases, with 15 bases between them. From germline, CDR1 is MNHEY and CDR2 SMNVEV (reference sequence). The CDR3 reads CASSYYPDETYEQYF. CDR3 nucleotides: TGTGCCAGCAGTTACTATCCGGACGAAACCTACGAGCAGTACTTC.

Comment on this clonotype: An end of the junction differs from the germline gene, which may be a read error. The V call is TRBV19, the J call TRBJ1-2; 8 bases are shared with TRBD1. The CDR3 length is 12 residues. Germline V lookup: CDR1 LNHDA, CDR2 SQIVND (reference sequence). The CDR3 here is CVSLGQAYGYTF. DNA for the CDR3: TGTGTCAGTTTGGGACAGGCCTATGGCTACACCTTC.

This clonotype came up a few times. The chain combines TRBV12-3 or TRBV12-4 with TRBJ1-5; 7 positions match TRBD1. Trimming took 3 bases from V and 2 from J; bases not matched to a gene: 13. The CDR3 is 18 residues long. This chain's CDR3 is CASSFGRAGGTGNQPQHF. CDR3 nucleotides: TGTGCCAGCAGTTTTGGGAGGGCAGGGGGAACTGGCAATCAGCCCCAGCATTTT.

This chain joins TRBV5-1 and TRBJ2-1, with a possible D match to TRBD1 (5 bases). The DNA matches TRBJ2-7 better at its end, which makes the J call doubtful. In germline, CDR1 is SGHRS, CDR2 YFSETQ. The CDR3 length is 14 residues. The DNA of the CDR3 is TGCGCCAGCAGCTTGGTTCTCTCGGACAATGAGCAGTACTTC. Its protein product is CASSLVLSDNEQYF.

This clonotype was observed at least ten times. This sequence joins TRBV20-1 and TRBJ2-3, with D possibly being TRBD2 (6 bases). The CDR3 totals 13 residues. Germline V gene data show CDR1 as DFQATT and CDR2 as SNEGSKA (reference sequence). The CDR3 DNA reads TGCAGCCCCCTCTCCCCCCGCGGGAATACGCAGTATTTT. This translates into CSPLSPRGNTQYF.

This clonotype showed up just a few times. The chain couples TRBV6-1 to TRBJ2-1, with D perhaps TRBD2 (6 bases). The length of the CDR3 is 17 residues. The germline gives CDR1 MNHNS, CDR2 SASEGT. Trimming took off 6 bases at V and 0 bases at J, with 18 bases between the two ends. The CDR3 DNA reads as TGTGCCAGCAGCCGGGCTAGCGAGACTAGCTCCTACAATGAGCAGTTCTTC. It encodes CASSRASETSSYNEQFF.

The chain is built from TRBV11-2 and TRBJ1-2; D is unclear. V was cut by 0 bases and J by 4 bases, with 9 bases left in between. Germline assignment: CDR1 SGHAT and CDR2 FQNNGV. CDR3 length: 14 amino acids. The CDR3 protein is CASSLDLTGYGYTF. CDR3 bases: TGTGCCAGCAGCTTAGATCTAACGGGCTATGGCTACACCTTC.

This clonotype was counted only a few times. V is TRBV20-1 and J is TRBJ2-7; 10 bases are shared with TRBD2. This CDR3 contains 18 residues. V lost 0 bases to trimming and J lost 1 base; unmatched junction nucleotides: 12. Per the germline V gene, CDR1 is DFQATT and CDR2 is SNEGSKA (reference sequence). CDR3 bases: TGCAGTGCTAGAGAGAGGGGGCTAGCGGGAGTGAGATCCTACGAGCAGTACTTC. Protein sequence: CSARERGLAGVRSYEQYF.

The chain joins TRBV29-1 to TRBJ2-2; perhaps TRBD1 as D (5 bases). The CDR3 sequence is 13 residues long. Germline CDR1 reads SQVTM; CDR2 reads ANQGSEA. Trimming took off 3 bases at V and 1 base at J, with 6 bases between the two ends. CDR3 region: CSVDQGNTGELFF. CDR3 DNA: TGCAGCGTTGATCAGGGGAACACCGGGGAGCTGTTTTTT.

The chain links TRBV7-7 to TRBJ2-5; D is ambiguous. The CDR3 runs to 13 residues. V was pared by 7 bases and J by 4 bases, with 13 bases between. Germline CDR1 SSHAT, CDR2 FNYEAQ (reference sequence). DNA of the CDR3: TGTGCCAGCACCCAATTTCCGGGAGAGACCCAGTACTTC. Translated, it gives CASTQFPGETQYF.

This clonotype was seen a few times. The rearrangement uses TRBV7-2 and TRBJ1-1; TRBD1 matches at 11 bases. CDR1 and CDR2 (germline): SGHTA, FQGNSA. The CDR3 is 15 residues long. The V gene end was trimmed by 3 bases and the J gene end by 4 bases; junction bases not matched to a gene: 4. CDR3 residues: CASSFRGTGGTEAFF. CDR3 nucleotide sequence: TGTGCCAGCAGCTTTAGGGGGACAGGGGGCACTGAAGCTTTCTTT. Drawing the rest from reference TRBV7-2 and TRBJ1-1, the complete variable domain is GAGVSQSPSNKVTEKGKDVELRCDPISGHTALYWYRQSLGQGLEFLIYFQGNSAPDKSGLPSDRFSAERTGGSVSTLTIQRTQQEDSAVYLCASSFRGTGGTEAFFGQGTRLTVV.

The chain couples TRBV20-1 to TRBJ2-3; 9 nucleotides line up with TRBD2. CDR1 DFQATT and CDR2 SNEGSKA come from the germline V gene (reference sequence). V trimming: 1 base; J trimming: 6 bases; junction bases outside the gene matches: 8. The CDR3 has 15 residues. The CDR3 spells CSARATSGPQDTQYF. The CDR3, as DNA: TGCAGTGCTAGAGCGACTAGCGGCCCCCAGGATACGCAGTATTTT.

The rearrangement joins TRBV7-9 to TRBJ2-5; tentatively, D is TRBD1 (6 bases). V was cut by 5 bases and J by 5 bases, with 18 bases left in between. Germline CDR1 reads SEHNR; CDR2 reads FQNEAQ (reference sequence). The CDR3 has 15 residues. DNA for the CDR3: TGTGCCAGCAGCACGGACAGCCAAGGCGTGGAGACCCAGTACTTC. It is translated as CASSTDSQGVETQYF.

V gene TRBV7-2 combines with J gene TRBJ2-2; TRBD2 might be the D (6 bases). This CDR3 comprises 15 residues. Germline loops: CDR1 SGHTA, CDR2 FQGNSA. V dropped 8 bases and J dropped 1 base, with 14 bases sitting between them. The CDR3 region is CASGREGLNTGELFF. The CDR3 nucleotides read TGTGCCAGCGGCCGCGAGGGACTGAACACCGGGGAGCTGTTTTTT.

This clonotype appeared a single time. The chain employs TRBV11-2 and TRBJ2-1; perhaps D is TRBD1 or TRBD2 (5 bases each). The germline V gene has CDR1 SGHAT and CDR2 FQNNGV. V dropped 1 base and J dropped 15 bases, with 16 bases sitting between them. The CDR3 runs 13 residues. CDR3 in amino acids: CASSLGGPSSVFF. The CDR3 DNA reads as TGTGCCAGCAGCTTAGGGGGACCCTCCTCGGTGTTCTTC.

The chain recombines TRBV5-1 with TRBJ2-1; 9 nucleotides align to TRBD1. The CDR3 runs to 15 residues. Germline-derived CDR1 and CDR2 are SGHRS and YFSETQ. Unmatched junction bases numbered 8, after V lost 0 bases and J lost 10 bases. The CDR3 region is CASSLGGQGPYEQFF. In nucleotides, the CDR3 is TGCGCCAGCAGCTTGGGGGGACAGGGCCCCTACGAGCAGTTCTTC.